This T cell receptor (beta chain) is drawn from a study of cytomegalovirus exposure and HLA in healthy donors. For the study at large: Early released data had around 88 million unique TCRs, all coming from HLA-typed donors.

The CDR3 spans 16 residues. Germline CDR1 and CDR2: SGHNT and YYREEE (reference sequence). Trimming took 2 bases from V and 5 from J; bases not matched to a gene: 9. For this clone: Its specificity is unknown.

General study results and limits: A prior analysis recorded that most TCR beta V segments were productive about 90% or about 30% of the time. HLA restriction was apparent for most CMV-associated TCR beta chains in a later analysis. In a later analysis, productive TCRs from donors in an Asian-associated ancestry cluster reportedly carried fewer N-insertions than the cohort mean.

PCR primers comprised 60 Vbeta and 13 Jbeta primers. Libraries were prepared by immunoSEQ multiplex PCR; TCRdb keeps only in-frame clonotypes and omits some of them. The profile shows tens of thousands of clones, around four fifths of them singletons. This chain uses TRBV5-4 with TRBJ2-7, with 11 bases lining up with TRBD2. The sequencing input was PBMCs. The sequence was collected from a male donor in good health and CMV-seropositive. The CDR3 spells CASSFRVLAGGNEQYF. The CDR3 DNA follows: TGTGCCAGCAGCTTTCGTGTGCTAGCGGGGGGAAACGAGCAGTACTTC. The entire variable domain, with the rest obtained from reference TRBV5-4 and TRBJ2-7, is as follows: ETGVTQSPTHLIKTRGQQVTLRCSSQSGHNTVSWYQQALGQGPQFIFQYYREEENGRGNFPPRFSGLQFPNYSSELNVNALELDDSALYLCASSFRVLAGGNEQYFGPGTRLTVT.